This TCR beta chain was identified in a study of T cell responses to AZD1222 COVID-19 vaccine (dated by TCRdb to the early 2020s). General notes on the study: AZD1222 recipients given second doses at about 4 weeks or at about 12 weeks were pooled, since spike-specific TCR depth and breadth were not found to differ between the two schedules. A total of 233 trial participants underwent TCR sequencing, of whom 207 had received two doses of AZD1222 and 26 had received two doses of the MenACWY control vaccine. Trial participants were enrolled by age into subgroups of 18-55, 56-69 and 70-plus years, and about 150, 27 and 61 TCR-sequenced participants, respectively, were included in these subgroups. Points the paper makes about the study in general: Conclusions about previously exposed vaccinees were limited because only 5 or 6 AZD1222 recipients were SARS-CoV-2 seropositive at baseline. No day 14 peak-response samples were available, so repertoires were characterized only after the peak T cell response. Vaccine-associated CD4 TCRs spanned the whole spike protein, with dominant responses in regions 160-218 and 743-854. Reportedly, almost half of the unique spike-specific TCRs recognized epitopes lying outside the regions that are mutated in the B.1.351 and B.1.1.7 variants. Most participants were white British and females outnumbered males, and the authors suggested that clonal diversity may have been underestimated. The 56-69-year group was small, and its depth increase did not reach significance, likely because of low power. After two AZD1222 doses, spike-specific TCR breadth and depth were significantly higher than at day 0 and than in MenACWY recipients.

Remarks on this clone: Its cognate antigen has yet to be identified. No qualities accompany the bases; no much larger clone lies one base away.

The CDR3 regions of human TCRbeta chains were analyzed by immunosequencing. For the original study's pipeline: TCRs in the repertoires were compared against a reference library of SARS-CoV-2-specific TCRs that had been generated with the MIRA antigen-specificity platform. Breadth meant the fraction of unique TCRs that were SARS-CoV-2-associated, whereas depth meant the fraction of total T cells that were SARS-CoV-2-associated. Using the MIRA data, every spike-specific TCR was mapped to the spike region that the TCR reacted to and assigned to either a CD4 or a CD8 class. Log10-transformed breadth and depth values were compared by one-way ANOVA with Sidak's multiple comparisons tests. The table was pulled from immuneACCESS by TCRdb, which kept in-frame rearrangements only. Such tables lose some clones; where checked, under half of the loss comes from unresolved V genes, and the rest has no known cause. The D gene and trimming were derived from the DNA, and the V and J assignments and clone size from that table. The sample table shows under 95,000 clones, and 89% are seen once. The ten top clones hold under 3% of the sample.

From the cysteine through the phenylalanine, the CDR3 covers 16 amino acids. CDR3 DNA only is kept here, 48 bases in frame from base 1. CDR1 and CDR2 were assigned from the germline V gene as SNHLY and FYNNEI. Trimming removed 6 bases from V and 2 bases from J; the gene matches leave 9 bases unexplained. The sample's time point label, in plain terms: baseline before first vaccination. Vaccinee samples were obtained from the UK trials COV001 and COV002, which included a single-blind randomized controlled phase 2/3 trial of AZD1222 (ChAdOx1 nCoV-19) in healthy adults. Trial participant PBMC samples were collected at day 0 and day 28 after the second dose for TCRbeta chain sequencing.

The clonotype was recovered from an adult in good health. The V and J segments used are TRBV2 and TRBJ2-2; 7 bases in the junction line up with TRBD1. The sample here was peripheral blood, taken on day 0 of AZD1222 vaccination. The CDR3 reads CASRAGTELNTGELFF. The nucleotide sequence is TGTGCCAGCAGGGCCGGGACAGAACTTAACACCGGGGAGCTGTTTTTT.